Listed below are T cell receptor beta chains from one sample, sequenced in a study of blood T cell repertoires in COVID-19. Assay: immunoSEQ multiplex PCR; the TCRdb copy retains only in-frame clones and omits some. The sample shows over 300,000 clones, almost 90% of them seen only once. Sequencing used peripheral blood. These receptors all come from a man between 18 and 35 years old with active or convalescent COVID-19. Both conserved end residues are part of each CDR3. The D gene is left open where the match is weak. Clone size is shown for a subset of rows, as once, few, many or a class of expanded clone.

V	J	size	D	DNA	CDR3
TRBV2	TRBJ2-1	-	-	TGTGCCAGCAGTGAACAAGGGGTCGGGTATGAGCAGTTCTTC	CASSEQGVGYEQFF
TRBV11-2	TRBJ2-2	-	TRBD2	TGTGCCAGCAGTACAACGGGGGGGCAGTACACCGGGGAGCTGTTTTTT	CASSTTGGQYTGELFF
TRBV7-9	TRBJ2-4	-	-	TGTGCCAGCAGCTTCTGGGGATCCGGGGACATTCAGTACTTC	CASSFWGSGDIQYF
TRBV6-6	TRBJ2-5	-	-	TGTGCCAGCAGAACGGGTAGTGAGACCCAGTACTTC	CASRTGSETQYF
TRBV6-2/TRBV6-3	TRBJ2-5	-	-	TGTGCCAGCAGTCGAGGGGAGACCCAGTACTTC	CASSRGETQYF
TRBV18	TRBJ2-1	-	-	TGTGCCAGCTCACCGTTTGACCCGCGCCAGGGCGGGGACAATGAGCAGTTCTTC	CASSPFDPRQGGDNEQFF
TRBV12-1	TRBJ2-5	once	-	TGTGCCAGCAGCTTTGCTAGGACTAGCGGGGGGGGAGGGACCCAGTACTTC	CASSFARTSGGGGTQYF
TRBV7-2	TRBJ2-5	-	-	TGTGCCAGCAGCTTAGCCAGGGTCCCAGAGACCCAGTACTTC	CASSLARVPETQYF
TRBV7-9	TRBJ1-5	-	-	TGTGCCAGCAGCCGAGACGGGGGCAATCAGCCCCAGCATTTT	CASSRDGGNQPQHF
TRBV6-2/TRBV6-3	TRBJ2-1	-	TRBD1	TGTGCCAGCAGTTACCTAAAAGGACAGGTCCAGCAGTTCTTC	CASSYLKGQVQQFF
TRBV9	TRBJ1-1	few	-	TGTGCCAGCAGCGTAGTTCTGGGGGGGGCTTTCTTT	CASSVVLGGAFF
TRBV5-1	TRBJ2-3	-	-	TGCGCCAGCAGCCCCAGGGAAGGGGATACGCAGTATTTT	CASSPREGDTQYF
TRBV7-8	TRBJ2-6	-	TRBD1	TGTGCCAGCAACGACAGGGGGGGACGTGGAGTCGATTACGTGCTGACTTTC	CASNDRGGRGVDYVLTF
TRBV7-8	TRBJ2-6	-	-	TGTGCCAGCAGCCCGACACGTTTTTCTGGGGCCAACGTGCTGACTTTC	CASSPTRFSGANVLTF
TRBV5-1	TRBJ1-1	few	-	TGCGCCAGCAGCCCGCCGGGGGGAAGTACTGAAGCTTTCTTT	CASSPPGGSTEAFF
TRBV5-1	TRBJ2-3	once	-	TGCGCCAGCAGCCCCGATGGGGCCACAGATACGCAGTATTTT	CASSPDGATDTQYF
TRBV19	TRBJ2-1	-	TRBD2	TGTGCCAGTAGTATGGGTAGCGGGCTGTACAATGAGCAGTTCTTC	CASSMGSGLYNEQFF
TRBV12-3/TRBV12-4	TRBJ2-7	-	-	TGTGCCACTATGACAGACCTATCCTACGAGCAGTACTTC	CATMTDLSYEQYF
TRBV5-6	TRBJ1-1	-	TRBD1	TGTGCCAGCAGAAACGACAGGGAGTACACTGAAGCTTTCTTT	CASRNDREYTEAFF
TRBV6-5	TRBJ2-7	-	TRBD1	TGTGCCAGCAGTTTACAGGGGGCTTCCTACGAGCAGTACTTC	CASSLQGASYEQYF
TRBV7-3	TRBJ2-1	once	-	TGTGCCAGCAGCTTAAGTCTCTACAATGAGCAGTTCTTC	CASSLSLYNEQFF
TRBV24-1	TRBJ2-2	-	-	TGTGCCACCAGTGTAGTTTCGGGGGAGCTGTTTTTT	CATSVVSGELFF
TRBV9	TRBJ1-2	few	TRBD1	TGTGCCAGCAGCGTAGAGGACAGGAATGGCTACACCTTC	CASSVEDRNGYTF
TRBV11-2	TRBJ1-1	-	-	TGTGCCAGCAGCTCAGGCTCTGGAGCTTTCTTT	CASSSGSGAFF
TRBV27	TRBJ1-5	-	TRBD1	TGTGCCAGCAGTTTAATGACAGGGGATCAGCCCCAGCATTTT	CASSLMTGDQPQHF
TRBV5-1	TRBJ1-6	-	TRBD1	TGCGCCAGCAGCGCGGGACAGGTGAATAATTCACCCCTCCACTTT	CASSAGQVNNSPLHF
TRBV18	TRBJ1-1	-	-	TGTGCCAGCTCACCGACAAACATGAACACTGAAGCTTTCTTT	CASSPTNMNTEAFF
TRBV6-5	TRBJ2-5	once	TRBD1	TGTGCCAGCAGGTGGGGGACAGCCCAAGAGACCCAGTACTTC	CASRWGTAQETQYF
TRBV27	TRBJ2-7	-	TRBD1	TGTGCCAGCGGGACAGGGCATACCTACGAGCAGTACTTC	CASGTGHTYEQYF
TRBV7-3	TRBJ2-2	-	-	TGTGCCAGCAGCTCGTCTGGAGGAGACACCGGGGAGCTGTTTTTT	CASSSSGGDTGELFF
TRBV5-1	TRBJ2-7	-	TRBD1	TGCGCCAGCAGCTTGGCCACCGGGACAGGGGCCTACGAGCAGTACTTC	CASSLATGTGAYEQYF
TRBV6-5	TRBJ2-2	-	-	TGTGCCAGCACCTACCGGGGGACCGGGGAGCTGTTTTTT	CASTYRGTGELFF
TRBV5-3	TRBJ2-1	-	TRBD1	TGTGCCAGAAGCGGAACGGGACAGGGGGCCAATGAGCAGTTCTTC	CARSGTGQGANEQFF